These 7 T cell receptor beta chains were sequenced from one sample in a study of beta chain features in type 1 diabetes. Every bit of the isolated RNA underwent reverse transcription, so sequencing read expressed TCRB transcripts. Only in-frame clones appear in the TCRdb table, and some are missing; sequencing was by immunoSEQ multiplex PCR. The table lists 350,000 or so clones, 15% to 20% of them singletons. The sequenced sample consisted of naive CD4+ T cells from blood. These TCRs come from a woman aged 18-29 years in good health.

The chain uses TRBV5-1 and TRBJ2-3, with TRBD2 identical over 9 bases. The germline V gene encodes CDR1 SGHRS and CDR2 YFSETQ. The CDR3 contains 15 residues. The V gene end was trimmed by 5 bases and the J gene end by 6 bases; junction bases not matched to a gene: 10. The CDR3 sequence is CASSLGTSNVDTQYF. The CDR3 DNA follows: TGCGCCAGCAGTCTCGGGACTAGCAATGTGGATACGCAGTATTTT.

The sample holds a few counts of this clone. This chain connects TRBV6-1 to TRBJ1-1; D is ambiguous. Trimming shortened V by 4 bases and J by 4 bases, and 13 bases separated the two germline ends. Per the germline V gene, CDR1 is MNHNS and CDR2 is SASEGT. This CDR3 comprises 14 residues. The CDR3 region has the DNA TGTGCCAGCAGTGGGCCCACGTGGAGCACTGAAGCTTTCTTT. Its protein product is CASSGPTWSTEAFF.

The J gene is TRBJ1-2, the V gene TRBV1; the D call in the table, TRBD1, was not verified against the DNA. TRBV1 is given as a pseudogene. The CDR3 has 16 residues. CDR3 bases: TGCACCAGCAGCCGACGTACTCGGACAGCCTTTAATGGCTACACCTTC. It codes for CTSSRRTRTAFNGYTF.

This clone was observed a handful of times. This sequence joins TRBV7-2 and TRBJ2-1; TRBD2 aligns across 12 bases. The CDR3 has 15 residues. V gave up 8 bases and J gave up 6 bases; unmatched junction bases: 8. Looked up from germline, CDR1 is SGHTA and CDR2 is FQGNSA. CDR3 protein: CASGTRTSGVNEQFF. Written as DNA, the CDR3 is TGTGCCAGCGGGACACGGACTAGCGGGGTCAATGAGCAGTTCTTC.

The J gene is TRBJ2-5, the V gene TRBV27, with D possibly TRBD1 on 6 matching bases. The V and J ends lost 2 bases and 7 bases respectively, with 11 bases between them. This CDR3 is 13 amino acids long. Per the germline V gene, CDR1 is MNHEY and CDR2 is SMNVEV (reference sequence). The DNA of the CDR3 is TGTGCCAGCAGTTTACACAGGGCGGCGACCCAGTACTTC. Encoded protein: CASSLHRAATQYF.

This chain uses TRBV29-1 with TRBJ1-1; D is perhaps TRBD1 (6 bases). V shed 2 bases and J shed 0 bases, with 10 bases lying between them. Germline CDR1 reads SQVTM; CDR2 reads ANQGSEA. The CDR3 sequence is 14 residues long. DNA for the CDR3: TGCAGCGTTGAATATCAGGGGATGAACACTGAAGCTTTCTTT. Its protein is CSVEYQGMNTEAFF. Combining the CDR3 with reference TRBV29-1 and TRBJ1-1 gives the whole variable domain SAVISQKPSRDICQRGTSLTIQCQVDSQVTMMFWYRQQPGQSLTLIATANQGSEATYESGFVIDKFPISRPNLTFSTLTVSNMSPEDSSIYLCSVEYQGMNTEAFFGQGTRLTVV.

A few counts support this clone. The chain carries TRBV19 and TRBJ2-6; possible D gene TRBD1, 6 bases. The CDR3 contains 16 residues. Germline V gene lookup returns CDR1 LNHDA and CDR2 SQIVND (reference sequence). V lost 1 base, J lost 1 base, and 8 bases lay in between. The DNA for the CDR3 is TGTGCCAGTAGTATAGCACAGGGTTCTGGGGCCAACGTCCTGACTTTC. It translates to CASSIAQGSGANVLTF.